These 22 T cell receptor beta chains were all obtained from the same sample, sequenced in a study of cytomegalovirus exposure and HLA in healthy donors. Amplification used 60 Vbeta primers and 13 Jbeta primers. Assay used: immunoSEQ multiplex PCR; TCRdb lists only in-frame clones, some missing. The table lists about 64,000 clones, 60% to 80% of them singletons. Sequencing was carried out using PBMCs. Every receptor here comes from a male donor in good health and CMV-seropositive.

Of note for this clone: The junction differs from germline at one of its ends, possibly a read error. V is TRBV29-1 and J is TRBJ1-2; D is unclear. Per germline, CDR1 SQVTM and CDR2 ANQGSEA. The CDR3 is 11 amino acids. The CDR3 is CSVSESDGCTF. The CDR3 nucleotides are TGCAGCGTATCAGAGAGCGATGGCTGCACCTTC. The complete variable domain, with remaining parts taken from reference TRBV29-1 and TRBJ1-2, reads SAVISQKPSRDICQRGTSLTIQCQVDSQVTMMFWYRQQPGQSLTLIATANQGSEATYESGFVIDKFPISRPNLTFSTLTVSNMSPEDSSIYLCSVSESDGCTFGSGTRLTVV.

The chain joins TRBV29-1 to TRBJ1-2, with D possibly TRBD1 on 6 matching bases. Trimming pared 1 base from V and 7 bases from J, leaving 16 bases between. The CDR3 has 14 amino acids. Germline V gene lookup returns CDR1 SQVTM and CDR2 ANQGSEA. CDR3 nucleotide sequence: TGCAGCGTTGAAGTTGGGGGCAGGGGCACTGGCTACACCTTC. Its protein product is CSVEVGGRGTGYTF.

CDR3 in DNA: TGTGCCAGTATTATGGGCATGAACACTGAAGCTTTCTTT. It codes for CASIMGMNTEAFF. J is TRBJ1-1 and V is TRBV19; D gene ambiguous. The germline V gene encodes CDR1 LNHDA and CDR2 SQIVND (reference sequence). This CDR3 is built from 13 residues. The V end lost 7 bases, the J end lost 0 bases, and 9 bases lay between the germline ends.

This chain links TRBV11-3 with TRBJ1-2, with 10 bases matching TRBD1. Germline CDR1 and CDR2: SGHNT and YENEEA. The CDR3 runs 17 residues. Trimming removed 1 base from V and 7 bases from J; junction bases left unmatched: 12. CDR3 residues: CASSLGYDDRGPVGYTF. In DNA form, the CDR3 reads TGTGCCAGCAGCTTAGGATACGACGACAGGGGGCCGGTTGGCTACACCTTC.

The chain is built from TRBV7-2 and TRBJ2-5; TRBD2 matches at 14 bases. The junction had 5 bases not matched to a gene; V was cut back by 5 bases and J by 0 bases. Germline V gives CDR1 SGHTA, CDR2 FQGNSA. The CDR3 consists of 17 residues. CDR3 protein: CASSPRLAGGYQETQYF. The CDR3 DNA reads as TGTGCCAGCAGCCCTCGACTAGCGGGGGGGTACCAAGAGACCCAGTACTTC.

This chain uses TRBV28 with TRBJ1-1, with D possibly being TRBD1 (6 bases). The germline CDR1 and CDR2 sequences are MDHEN and SYDVKM. This CDR3 comprises 15 residues. V was pared by 5 bases and J by 0 bases, with 13 bases between. DNA of the CDR3: TGTGCCAGCAGTACCCCATACAGGGTGAACACTGAAGCTTTCTTT. Translation gives CASSTPYRVNTEAFF.

A single count supports this clone. The J gene is TRBJ1-5, the V gene TRBV2; TRBD1 is a possible D gene (5 bases). The V gene's germline CDR1 is SNHLY and CDR2 FYNNEI. Trimming shortened V by 6 bases and J by 2 bases, and 20 bases separated the two germline ends. The length of the CDR3 is 17 residues. CDR3 nucleotide sequence: TGTGCCAGCAGCATATTACCTCGGCGGGGGGGCAATCAGCCCCAGCATTTT. This encodes CASSILPRRGGNQPQHF.

The rearrangement joins TRBV6-1 to TRBJ1-6; 9 positions match TRBD1. CDR3 length equals 13 residues. V dropped 5 bases and J dropped 14; count of bases not matched to a gene: 7. Germline loops: CDR1 MNHNS, CDR2 SASEGT. CDR3 region: CASSPRDRASLHF. DNA for the CDR3: TGTGCCAGCAGTCCGCGGGACAGGGCGTCCCTCCACTTT.

The chain employs TRBV19 and TRBJ2-6; TRBD1 is a possible D gene (5 bases). Germline V CDR1 and CDR2: LNHDA, SQIVND (reference sequence). The CDR3 has 15 amino acids. V was clipped by 10 bases and J by 0 bases, with 13 bases between them. DNA for the CDR3: TGTGCCACCAGAAGGGGCCTCTCTGGGGCCAACGTCCTGACTTTC. Protein sequence: CATRRGLSGANVLTF.

The chain joins TRBV4-1 to TRBJ1-3, with D hard to call. V lost 0 bases and J lost 4, with 10 bases in between. Germline lookup yields CDR1 MGHRA and CDR2 YSYEKL. The CDR3 sequence is 15 residues long. The CDR3 nucleotides read TGCGCCAGCAGCCAAGATCCCCTGTCGGGAAACACCATATATTTT. It specifies CASSQDPLSGNTIYF.

The V and J genes are TRBV12-5 and TRBJ2-7; tentative D call: TRBD1 (6 bases). The CDR3 extends over 14 amino acids. Germline-derived CDR1 and CDR2 are LGHNT and FRNRAP. Between the trimmed V and J ends, which lost 2 bases and 2 bases, there was a span of 10 bases. The CDR3 is CASGLSGQPYEQYF. In nucleotides, the CDR3 is TGTGCTAGTGGTTTGTCCGGACAGCCCTACGAGCAGTACTTC.

The chain couples TRBV13 to TRBJ2-3; 9 nucleotides agree with TRBD1. The CDR3 loop spans 15 amino acids. With 5 bases clipped from V and 4 bases from J, the junction kept 7 bases outside the gene matches. The germline gives CDR1 PRHDT, CDR2 FYEKMQ (reference sequence). The DNA for the CDR3 is TGTGCCAGCAGCCGGCGGGACAGGGCGGCAGATACGCAGTATTTT. This codes for CASSRRDRAADTQYF.

The genes are TRBV27 and TRBJ2-1, with TRBD2 identical over 9 bases. CDR1 is MNHEY and CDR2 is SMNVEV in the germline V gene (reference sequence). The trim removed 1 base at V and 9 bases at J, leaving 7 bases unmatched. The CDR3 runs 15 residues. The CDR3 DNA reads as TGTGCCAGCAGTTTATTGCCTAGCGGGGAGAGTGAGCAGTTCTTC. Translating it yields CASSLLPSGESEQFF.

Comment on this clone: One junction end disagrees with the germline gene, perhaps due to a read error. The chain uses TRBV29-1 and TRBJ2-1, with 11 bases lining up with TRBD1. The germline V gene encodes CDR1 SQVTM and CDR2 ANQGSEA. This CDR3 comprises 15 residues. The CDR3 DNA reads as TGCGGCGTTGAAGATCAAGGGACAGGGGGCAATGAGCAGTTCTTC. Translated: CGVEDQGTGGNEQFF.

The chain links TRBV27 to TRBJ2-7; TRBD1 agrees at 9 bases. The CDR3 contains 15 residues. After removal of 5 bases from V and 6 bases from J, the junction contained 11 bases not matched to a gene. Germline V lookup: CDR1 MNHEY, CDR2 SMNVEV (reference sequence). The CDR3, as DNA: TGTGCCAGCAGTAACCCAGGACAGGGGAGTAGCGAGCAGTACTTC. Translating gives CASSNPGQGSSEQYF.

The rearrangement links TRBV19 to TRBJ2-7; TRBD1 agrees at 7 bases. CDR1 and CDR2 (germline): LNHDA, SQIVND (reference sequence). Germline trimming cut 4 bases from V and 2 bases from J; bases unmatched to any gene: 2. The CDR3 has 13 amino acids. The CDR3 DNA follows: TGTGCCAGTAGTAGGGGGACAGCCTACGAGCAGTACTTC. This sequence encodes CASSRGTAYEQYF. The entire variable domain, with the rest obtained from reference TRBV19 and TRBJ2-7, is as follows: DGGITQSPKYLFRKEGQNVTLSCEQNLNHDAMYWYRQDPGQGLRLIYYSQIVNDFQKGDIAEGYSVSREKKESFPLTVTSAQKNPTAFYLCASSRGTAYEQYFGPGTRLTVT.

The rearrangement uses TRBV28 and TRBJ1-4; D uncertain. The CDR3 covers 17 residues. Germline loops: CDR1 MDHEN, CDR2 SYDVKM. V lost 2 bases and J lost 7, with 20 bases in between. CDR3 amino acids: CASSLGLISLRAEKLFF. CDR3 bases: TGTGCCAGCAGTTTAGGTTTAATATCATTGCGGGCTGAAAAACTGTTTTTT.

The chain joins TRBV6-5 to TRBJ1-4; maybe TRBD1 (5 bases). V lost 5 bases, J lost 0 bases, and 10 bases lay in between. The CDR3 consists of 15 residues. From germline, CDR1 is MNHEY and CDR2 SVGAGI. The CDR3 DNA reads TGTGCCAGCAGTGGAGACAGTGCAACTAATGAAAAACTGTTTTTT. Its translation is CASSGDSATNEKLFF.

CDR3 amino acids: CASSYDRVDEKLFF. The CDR3 nucleotides read TGTGCCAGCAGTTACGACAGGGTGGATGAAAAACTGTTTTTT. V gene TRBV6-5 combines with J gene TRBJ1-4, with TRBD1 identical over 7 bases. Trimming took 2 bases from V and 6 from J; bases not matched to a gene: 3. The CDR3 is 14 amino acids. Germline V lookup: CDR1 MNHEY, CDR2 SVGAGI.

The chain is built from TRBV4-1 and TRBJ2-1; 10 bases are a match to TRBD2. Trimming removed 0 bases from V and 7 bases from J; junction bases left unmatched: 6. The CDR3 totals 16 residues. Germline lookup yields CDR1 MGHRA and CDR2 YSYEKL. The CDR3 DNA is TGCGCCAGCAGCCAAGATCGGACTAGCGGATGGAATGAGCAGTTCTTC. Translating gives CASSQDRTSGWNEQFF.

The V and J genes are TRBV4-3 and TRBJ1-2; D may be TRBD1 (5 bases). V was cut by 0 bases and J by 2 bases, with 10 bases left in between. The germline gives CDR1 LGHNA, CDR2 YSLEER. This CDR3 has 15 residues. This CDR3 is CASSQDSGGNYGYTF. For the CDR3, the DNA is TGCGCCAGCAGCCAAGATTCGGGGGGAAACTATGGCTACACCTTC.

The chain carries TRBV11-2 and TRBJ1-1; perhaps TRBD1 as D (5 bases). From germline, CDR1 is SGHAT and CDR2 FQNNGV. V was shortened by 0 bases and J by 4 bases, with 12 bases between the two germline ends. CDR3 length: 15 amino acids. CDR3 bases: TGTGCCAGCAGCTTAGATGCAGGGTGGGTCACTGAAGCTTTCTTT. Its translation is CASSLDAGWVTEAFF.